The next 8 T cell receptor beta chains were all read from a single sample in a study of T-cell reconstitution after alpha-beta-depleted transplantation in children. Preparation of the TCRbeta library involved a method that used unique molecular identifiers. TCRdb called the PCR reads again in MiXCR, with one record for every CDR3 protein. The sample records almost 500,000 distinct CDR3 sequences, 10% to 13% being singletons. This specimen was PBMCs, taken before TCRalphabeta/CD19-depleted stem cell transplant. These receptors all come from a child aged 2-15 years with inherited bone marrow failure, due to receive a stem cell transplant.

CDR3 region: CATSQDVQETQYF. CDR3 DNA sequence: TGTGCCACCTCCCAGGACGTTCAAGAGACCCAGTACTTC. The rearrangement joins TRBV19 to TRBJ2-5, with unresolved D. CDR3 size: 13 residues. V lost 10 bases and J lost 2, with 14 bases in between. Germline CDR1 reads LNHDA; CDR2 reads SQIVND (reference sequence).

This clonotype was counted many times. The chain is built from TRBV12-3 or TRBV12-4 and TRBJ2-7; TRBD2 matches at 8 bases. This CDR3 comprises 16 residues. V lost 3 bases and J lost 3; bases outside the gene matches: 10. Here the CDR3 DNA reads TGTGCCAGCAGTTTTATCTCCTCGGGAGGGCTCTACGAGCAGTACTTC. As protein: CASSFISSGGLYEQYF.

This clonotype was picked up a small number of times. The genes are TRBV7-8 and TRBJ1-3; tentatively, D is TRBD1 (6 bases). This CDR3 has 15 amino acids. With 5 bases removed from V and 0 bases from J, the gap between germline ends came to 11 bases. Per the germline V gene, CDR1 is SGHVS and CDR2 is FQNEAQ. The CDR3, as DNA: TGTGCCAGCAGCCGGACAGCCCTCTCTGGAAACACCATATATTTT. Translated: CASSRTALSGNTIYF.

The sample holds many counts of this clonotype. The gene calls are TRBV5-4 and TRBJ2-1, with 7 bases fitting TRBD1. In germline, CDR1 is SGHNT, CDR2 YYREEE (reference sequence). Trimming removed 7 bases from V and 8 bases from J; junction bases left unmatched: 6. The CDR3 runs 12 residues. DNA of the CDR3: TGTGCCAGCCACAGGGGAGACTATGAGCAGTTCTTC. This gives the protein CASHRGDYEQFF. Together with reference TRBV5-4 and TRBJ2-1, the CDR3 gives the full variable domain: ETGVTQSPTHLIKTRGQQVTLRCSSQSGHNTVSWYQQALGQGPQFIFQYYREEENGRGNFPPRFSGLQFPNYSSELNVNALELDDSALYLCASHRGDYEQFFGPGTRLTVL.

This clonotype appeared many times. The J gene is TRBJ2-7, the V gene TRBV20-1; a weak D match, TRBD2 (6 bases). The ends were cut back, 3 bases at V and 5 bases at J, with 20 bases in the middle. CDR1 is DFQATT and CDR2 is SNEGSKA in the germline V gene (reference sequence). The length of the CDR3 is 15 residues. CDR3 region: CSASNQGGSNHEQYF. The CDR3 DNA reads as TGCAGTGCTAGCAACCAGGGAGGATCTAACCACGAGCAGTACTTC.

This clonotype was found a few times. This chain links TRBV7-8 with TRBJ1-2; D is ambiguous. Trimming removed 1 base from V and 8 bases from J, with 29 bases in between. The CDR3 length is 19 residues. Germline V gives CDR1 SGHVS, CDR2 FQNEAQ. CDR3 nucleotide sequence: TGTGCCAGCAGCTTAGGGCCCCGGGCCCAACCATCAGTTAGGCGGGGCTACACCTTC. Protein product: CASSLGPRAQPSVRRGYTF.

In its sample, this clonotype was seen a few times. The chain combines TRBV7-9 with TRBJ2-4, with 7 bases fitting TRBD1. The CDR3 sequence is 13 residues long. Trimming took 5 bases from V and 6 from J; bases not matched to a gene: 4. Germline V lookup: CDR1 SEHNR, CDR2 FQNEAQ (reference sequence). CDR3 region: CASSPRDRNIQYF. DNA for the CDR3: TGTGCCAGCAGCCCTCGGGACAGAAACATTCAGTACTTC.

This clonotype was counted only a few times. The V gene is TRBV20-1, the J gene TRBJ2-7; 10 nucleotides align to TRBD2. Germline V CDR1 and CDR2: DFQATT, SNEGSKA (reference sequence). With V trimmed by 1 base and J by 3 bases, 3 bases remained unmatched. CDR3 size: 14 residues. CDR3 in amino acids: CSARVSGRLYEQYF. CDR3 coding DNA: TGCAGTGCTAGAGTTAGCGGGAGGCTCTACGAGCAGTACTTC.